This T cell receptor (beta chain) was sequenced in a study of T cells after yellow fever vaccination. A remark on this clonotype: Its target is unknown.

Synthesis of TCR cDNA relied on 5'RACE template switching, which attached a universal primer site and UMIs. A single record per CDR3 protein comes from TCRdb applying MiXCR to the 5' RACE reads. Of 170,000 or so distinct CDR3 sequences listed, approximately 9.9% were seen once; the top ten hold around 33%. Study-wide results and limits: Post-booster samples contained most primary-vaccination clones (more than 95% CD4, less than 90% CD8). FACS-sorted repertoires could contain abundant clonotypes contaminating from the bulk population. The CD4 and CD8 compartments had a small share of their clonotypes in common.

Sample: CD8+ T cells sorted from PBMCs, taken 45 days after the yellow fever booster vaccination. The clonotype originates from a man aged 18 to 29 who received the YFV17D yellow fever vaccine.

Here the CDR3 reads CSVELWDRGSGNTIYF. The CDR3 bases are TGCAGCGTTGAGCTTTGGGACAGGGGATCTGGAAACACCATATATTTT. The chain combines TRBV29-1 with TRBJ1-3; 10 bases are shared with TRBD1. Germline V CDR1 and CDR2: SQVTM, ANQGSEA. V was clipped by 3 bases and J by 1 base; unmatched bases: 6. The CDR3 has 16 amino acids.